There are many counts of the clone carrying this TCR beta chain. The antigen remains undetermined. V lost 3 bases and J 1 base, leaving 9 bases between the germline ends. The CDR3 is 14 amino acids. As the method for making TCR beta libraries, quantitative 5'-RACE with molecular barcodes was used. TCRdb reprocessed the 5' RACE reads via MiXCR and lists one record per CDR3 protein. The sample contains approximately 250,000 distinct CDR3 sequences, roughly a tenth of which appear only once. This sample was included in a study of CD8 T cells in ankylosing spondylitis. Study-wide results and caveats: Reportedly, disease-linked clones are significantly enriched in ankylosing spondylitis patients' matched synovial fluid. Some of these motif variants have turned up before, in reports on reactive arthritis synovial fluid and blood. In ankylosing spondylitis blood, a motif of roughly 8 highly homologous TCR beta variants appeared characteristic.

This TCR was sampled from a male donor with ankylosing spondylitis or in good health (not recorded which). The sequencing input was blood, either unsorted or a sorted T cell fraction (not recorded which). V and J are TRBV12-3 or TRBV12-4 and TRBJ1-2, with D unresolved. The CDR3 nucleotides read TGTGCCAGCAGTTTCAAGGGCATTAACTATGGCTACACCTTC. Protein sequence: CASSFKGINYGYTF.